This TCR beta chain was sequenced during a study of Ad26.COV2.S vaccination and SARS-CoV-2 variants. About this clone: The antigen remains unidentified.

Stated treatment: about 20 received Ad26.COV2.S at low or high dose, single or two shots; 5 received placebo; per-sample allocation not given. The investigators took samples on day 63 after the first vaccine or placebo injection. The repertoire was sequenced with immunoSEQ multiplex PCR; TCRdb's copy has only in-frame clones and lacks some. Of about 440,000 clones in the sample, 90% are singletons; the top ten hold about 4.1%. General study points: There was a possibility that the TCR breadth and depth analyses underestimated total T cell responses.

This receptor was taken from a person between 18 and 65 years old who received the Ad26.COV2.S COVID-19 vaccine or a placebo. The sequencing here drew on peripheral blood, taken in a trial of Ad26.COV2.S vaccine versus placebo.

CDR3 region: CASSQDERDTGELFF. CDR3 coding DNA: TGTGCCAGCAGCCAAGATGAACGGGACACCGGGGAGCTGTTTTTT. The chain recombines TRBV14 with TRBJ2-2; D not certain. V was shortened by 0 bases and J by 3 bases, with 8 bases between the two germline ends. The V gene's germline CDR1 is SGHDN and CDR2 FVKESK. The CDR3 covers 15 residues.